The present entry profiles one TCR beta chain with its context. Its cognate antigen is unknown. These data originate in a study of OX40 agonist ivuxolimab in advanced cancers. Study-wide context: Participants, 82.7% male, averaged around 60 years of age, ranging from roughly 23 to 80. Partial responses, seen in three patients, involved one hepatocellular carcinoma and two cutaneous melanomas. Findings and limits, study-wide: Expanded clones were, on average, more numerous among CD8+ T cells than CD4+.

Some clones are missing from TCRdb's copy, which holds only in-frame ones; the method was immunoSEQ multiplex PCR. The data hold about 71,000 clones, with about 94% observed a single time. The CDR3 has 14 amino acids. Trimming shortened V by 6 bases and J by 2 bases, and 13 bases separated the two germline ends. Germline values: CDR1 WSHSY, CDR2 SAAADI. Sequencing was performed on CD4+ or CD8+ T cells sorted from blood, taken in a trial of the OX40 agonist ivuxolimab. The J gene is TRBJ1-1, the V gene TRBV10-2, with D maybe TRBD1 (5 bases). This TCR came from an adult with an advanced solid tumor such as melanoma, head and neck, liver or kidney cancer. CDR3 amino acids: CASSDDRINTEAFF. DNA of the CDR3: TGCGCCAGCAGCGACGACAGAATTAACACTGAAGCTTTCTTT.